This T cell receptor beta chain was obtained from a study of T cell repertoires in ileal Crohn's disease. Germline CDR1 and CDR2: SQVTM and ANQGSEA. There are 12 residues in the CDR3. This clone was recorded a few times. Sequencing was performed with immunoSEQ multiplex PCR; in TCRdb, only in-frame clones are kept and a portion is missing. The sample consists of about 7,600 clones, about 67% of them appearing once. Specified time point: proximal margin of the surgical specimen (macroscopically non-inflamed). This clonotype originated in an adult with Crohn's disease. What was sequenced was ileal tissue. The chain combines TRBV29-1 with TRBJ1-1, with D possibly being TRBD1 (5 bases). DNA of the CDR3: TGCGCCGGGGGGGGGATGAACACTGAAGCTTTCTTT. Translating it yields CAGGGMNTEAFF.